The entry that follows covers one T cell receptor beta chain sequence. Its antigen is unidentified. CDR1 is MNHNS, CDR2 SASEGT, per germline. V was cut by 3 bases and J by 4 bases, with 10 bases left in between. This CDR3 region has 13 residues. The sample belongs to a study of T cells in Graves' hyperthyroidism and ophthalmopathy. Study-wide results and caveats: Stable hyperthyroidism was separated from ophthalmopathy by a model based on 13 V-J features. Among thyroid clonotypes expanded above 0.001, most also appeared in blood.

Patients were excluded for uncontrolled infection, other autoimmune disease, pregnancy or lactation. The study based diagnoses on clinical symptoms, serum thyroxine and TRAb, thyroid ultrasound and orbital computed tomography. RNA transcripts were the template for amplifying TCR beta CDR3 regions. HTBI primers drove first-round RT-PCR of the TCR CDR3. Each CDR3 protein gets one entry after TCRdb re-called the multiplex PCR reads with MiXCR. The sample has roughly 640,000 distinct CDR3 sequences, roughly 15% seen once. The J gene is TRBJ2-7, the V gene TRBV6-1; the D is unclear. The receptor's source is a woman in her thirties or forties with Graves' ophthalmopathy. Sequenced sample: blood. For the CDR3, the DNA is TGTGCCAGCAGTGATATAATACCGTACGAGCAGTACTTC. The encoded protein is CASSDIIPYEQYF.